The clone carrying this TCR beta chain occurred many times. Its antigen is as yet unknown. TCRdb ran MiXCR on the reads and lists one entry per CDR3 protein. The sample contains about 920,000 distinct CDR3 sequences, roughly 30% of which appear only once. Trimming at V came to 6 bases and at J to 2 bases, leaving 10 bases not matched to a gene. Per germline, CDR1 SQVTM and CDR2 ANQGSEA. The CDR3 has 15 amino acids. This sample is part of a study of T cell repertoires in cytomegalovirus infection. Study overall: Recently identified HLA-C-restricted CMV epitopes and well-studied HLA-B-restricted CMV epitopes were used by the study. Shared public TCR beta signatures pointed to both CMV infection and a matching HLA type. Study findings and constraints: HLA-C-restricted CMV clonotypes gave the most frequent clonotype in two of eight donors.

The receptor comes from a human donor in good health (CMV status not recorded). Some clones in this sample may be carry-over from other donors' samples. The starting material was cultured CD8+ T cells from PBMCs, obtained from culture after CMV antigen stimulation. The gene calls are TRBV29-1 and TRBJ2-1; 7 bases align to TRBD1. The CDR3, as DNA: TGCAGCGTCGCCAGGGACAGTACTACCTACAATGAGCAGTTCTTC. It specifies CSVARDSTTYNEQFF.